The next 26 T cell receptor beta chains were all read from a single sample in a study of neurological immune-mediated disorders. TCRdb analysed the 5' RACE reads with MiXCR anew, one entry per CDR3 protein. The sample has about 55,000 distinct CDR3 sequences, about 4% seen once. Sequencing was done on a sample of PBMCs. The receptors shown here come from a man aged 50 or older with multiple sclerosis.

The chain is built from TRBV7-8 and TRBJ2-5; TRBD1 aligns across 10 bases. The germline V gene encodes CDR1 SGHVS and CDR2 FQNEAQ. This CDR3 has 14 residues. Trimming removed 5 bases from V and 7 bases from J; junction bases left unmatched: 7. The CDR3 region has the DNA TGTGCCAGCAGCGCCTCCGGGACAGGGGTGACCCAGTACTTC. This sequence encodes CASSASGTGVTQYF.

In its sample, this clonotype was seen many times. CDR3 loop: CASTSQYGGNYGYTF. The CDR3 region has the DNA TGTGCCAGCACCTCACAATATGGCGGTAACTATGGCTACACCTTC. The genes are TRBV28 and TRBJ1-2; D remains unclear. Per the germline V gene, CDR1 is MDHEN and CDR2 is SYDVKM. Trimming removed 7 bases from V and 1 base from J, with 16 bases in between. The CDR3 contains 15 residues.

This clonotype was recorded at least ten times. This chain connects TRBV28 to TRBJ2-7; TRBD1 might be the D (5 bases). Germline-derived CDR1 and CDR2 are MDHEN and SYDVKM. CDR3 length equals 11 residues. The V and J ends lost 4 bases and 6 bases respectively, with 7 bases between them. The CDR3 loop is CASSWGGEQYF. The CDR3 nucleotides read TGTGCCAGCAGTTGGGGCGGCGAGCAGTACTTC.

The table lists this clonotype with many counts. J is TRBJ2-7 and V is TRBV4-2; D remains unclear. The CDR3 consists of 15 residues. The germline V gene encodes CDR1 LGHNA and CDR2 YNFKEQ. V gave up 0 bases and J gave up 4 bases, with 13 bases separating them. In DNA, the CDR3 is TGTGCCAGCAGCCAAGAAAAGTTTGGGTGGTACGAGCAGTACTTC. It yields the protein CASSQEKFGWYEQYF.

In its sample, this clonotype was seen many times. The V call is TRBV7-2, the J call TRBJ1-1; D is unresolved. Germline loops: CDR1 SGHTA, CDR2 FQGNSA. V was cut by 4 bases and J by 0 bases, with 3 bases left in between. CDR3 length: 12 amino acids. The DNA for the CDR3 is TGTGCCAGCAGCTCTATGAACACTGAAGCTTTCTTT. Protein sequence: CASSSMNTEAFF.

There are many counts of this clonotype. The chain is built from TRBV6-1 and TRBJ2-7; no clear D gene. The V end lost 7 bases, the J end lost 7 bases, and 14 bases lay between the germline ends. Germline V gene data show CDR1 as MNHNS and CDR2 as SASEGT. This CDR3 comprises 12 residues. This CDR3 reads CASISLLREQYF. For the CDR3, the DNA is TGTGCCAGCATAAGCCTGTTGAGGGAGCAGTACTTC.

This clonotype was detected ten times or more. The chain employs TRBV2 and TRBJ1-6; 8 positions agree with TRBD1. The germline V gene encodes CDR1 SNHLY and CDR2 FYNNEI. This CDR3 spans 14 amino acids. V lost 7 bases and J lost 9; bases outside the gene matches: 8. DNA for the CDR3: TGTGCCAGCATCCCCGGACAGGGACCTTCACCCCTCCACTTT. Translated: CASIPGQGPSPLHF.

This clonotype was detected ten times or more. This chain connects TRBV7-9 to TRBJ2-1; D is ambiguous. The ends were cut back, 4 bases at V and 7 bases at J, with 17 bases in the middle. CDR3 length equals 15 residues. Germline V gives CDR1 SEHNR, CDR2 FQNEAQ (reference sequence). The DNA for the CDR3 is TGTGCCAGCAGCTCCGACTTCTTCTCACGGAATGAGCAGTTCTTC. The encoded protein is CASSSDFFSRNEQFF.

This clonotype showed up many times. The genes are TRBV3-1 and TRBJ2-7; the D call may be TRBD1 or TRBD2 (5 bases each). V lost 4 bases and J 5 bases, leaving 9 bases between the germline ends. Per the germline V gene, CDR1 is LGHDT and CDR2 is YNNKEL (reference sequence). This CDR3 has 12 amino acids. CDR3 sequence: CASSPGPNEQYF. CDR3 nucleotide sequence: TGTGCCAGCAGCCCGGGGCCCAACGAGCAGTACTTC.

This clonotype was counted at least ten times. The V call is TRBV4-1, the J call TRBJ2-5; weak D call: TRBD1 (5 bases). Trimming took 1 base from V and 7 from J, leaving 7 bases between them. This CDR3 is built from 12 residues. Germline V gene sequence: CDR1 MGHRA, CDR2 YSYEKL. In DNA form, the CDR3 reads TGCGCCAGCAGCCAAGTTAGGGGGACCCAGTACTTC. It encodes CASSQVRGTQYF.

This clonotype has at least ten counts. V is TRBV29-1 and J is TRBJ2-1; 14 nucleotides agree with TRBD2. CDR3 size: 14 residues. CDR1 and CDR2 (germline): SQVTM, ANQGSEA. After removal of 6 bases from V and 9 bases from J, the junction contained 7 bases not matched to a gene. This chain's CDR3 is CSVGLAGVGGEQFF. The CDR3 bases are TGCAGCGTGGGACTAGCGGGAGTAGGGGGTGAGCAGTTCTTC.

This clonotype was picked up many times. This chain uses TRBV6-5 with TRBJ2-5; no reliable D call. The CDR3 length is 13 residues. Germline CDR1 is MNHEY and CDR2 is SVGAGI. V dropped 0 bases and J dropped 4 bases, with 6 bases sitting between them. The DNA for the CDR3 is TGTGCCAGCAGTTACTCGACGGGAGAGACCCAGTACTTC. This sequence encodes CASSYSTGETQYF.

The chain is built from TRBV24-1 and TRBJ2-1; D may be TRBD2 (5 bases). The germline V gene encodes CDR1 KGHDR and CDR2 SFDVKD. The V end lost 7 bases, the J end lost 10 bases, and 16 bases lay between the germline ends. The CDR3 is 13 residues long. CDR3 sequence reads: CATSHAEGLEQFF. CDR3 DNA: TGTGCCACCAGCCACGCCGAGGGATTAGAGCAGTTCTTC.

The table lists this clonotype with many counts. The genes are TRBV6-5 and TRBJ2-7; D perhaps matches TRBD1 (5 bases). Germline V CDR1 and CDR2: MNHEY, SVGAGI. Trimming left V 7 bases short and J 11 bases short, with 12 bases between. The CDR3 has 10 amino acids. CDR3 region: CASKLETEYF. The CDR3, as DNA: TGTGCCAGCAAATTGGAGACAGAGTACTTC.

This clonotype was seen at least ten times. The CDR3 reads CASSLSASGNTIYF. CDR3 sequence (DNA): TGTGCCAGCAGCTTATCGGCCTCTGGAAACACCATATATTTT. This chain links TRBV7-9 with TRBJ1-3, with unresolved D. CDR1 is SEHNR and CDR2 is FQNEAQ in the germline V gene (reference sequence). Trimming pared 2 bases from V and 0 bases from J, leaving 5 bases between. The CDR3 runs 14 residues.

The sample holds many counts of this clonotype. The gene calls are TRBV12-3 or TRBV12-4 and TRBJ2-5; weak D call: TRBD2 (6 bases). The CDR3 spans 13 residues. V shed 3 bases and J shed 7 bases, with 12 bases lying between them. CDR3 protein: CASSFFPEGTQYF. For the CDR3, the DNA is TGTGCCAGCAGTTTTTTCCCGGAGGGGACCCAGTACTTC.

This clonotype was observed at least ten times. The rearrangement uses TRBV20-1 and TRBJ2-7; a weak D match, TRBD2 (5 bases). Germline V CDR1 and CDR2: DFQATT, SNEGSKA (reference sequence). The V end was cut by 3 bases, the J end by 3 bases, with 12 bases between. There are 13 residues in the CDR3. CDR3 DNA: TGCAGTGCTAGCCAAGCGGTTCTCTACGAGCAGTACTTC. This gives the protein CSASQAVLYEQYF.

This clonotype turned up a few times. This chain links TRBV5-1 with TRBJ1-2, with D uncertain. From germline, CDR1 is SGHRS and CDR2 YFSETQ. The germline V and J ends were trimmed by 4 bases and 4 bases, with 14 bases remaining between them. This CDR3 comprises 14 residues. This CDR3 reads CASSPPNSFYGYTF. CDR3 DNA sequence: TGCGCCAGCAGCCCACCGAACAGCTTCTATGGCTACACCTTC. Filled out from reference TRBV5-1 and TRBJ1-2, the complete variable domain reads KAGVTQTPRYLIKTRGQQVTLSCSPISGHRSVSWYQQTPGQGLQFLFEYFSETQRNKGNFPGRFSGRQFSNSRSEMNVSTLELGDSALYLCASSPPNSFYGYTFGSGTRLTVV.

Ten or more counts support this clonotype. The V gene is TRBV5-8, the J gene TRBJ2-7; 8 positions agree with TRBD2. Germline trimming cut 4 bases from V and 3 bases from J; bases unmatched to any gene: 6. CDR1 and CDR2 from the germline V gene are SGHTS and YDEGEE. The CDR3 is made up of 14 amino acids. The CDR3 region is CASSPGGVDYEQYF. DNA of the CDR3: TGTGCCAGCAGCCCGGGGGGGGTAGACTACGAGCAGTACTTC.

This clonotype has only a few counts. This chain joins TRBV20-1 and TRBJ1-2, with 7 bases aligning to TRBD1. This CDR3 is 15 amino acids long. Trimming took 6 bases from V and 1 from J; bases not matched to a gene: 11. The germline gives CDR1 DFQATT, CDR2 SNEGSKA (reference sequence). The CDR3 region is CSARRGDRYNYGYTF. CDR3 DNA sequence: TGCAGTGCGAGAAGGGGGGACAGATATAACTATGGCTACACCTTC.

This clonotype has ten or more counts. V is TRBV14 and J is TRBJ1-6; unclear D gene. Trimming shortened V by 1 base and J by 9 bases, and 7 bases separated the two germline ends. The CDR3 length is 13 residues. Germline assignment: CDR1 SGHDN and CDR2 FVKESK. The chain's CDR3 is CASSQGSGSPLHF. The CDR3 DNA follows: TGTGCCAGCAGCCAAGGATCGGGTTCACCCCTCCACTTT.

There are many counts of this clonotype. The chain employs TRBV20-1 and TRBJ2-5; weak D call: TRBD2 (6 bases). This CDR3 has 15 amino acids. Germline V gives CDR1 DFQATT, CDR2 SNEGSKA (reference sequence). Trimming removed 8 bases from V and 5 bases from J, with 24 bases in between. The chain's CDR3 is CSSPQRAEGRETQYF. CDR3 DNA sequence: TGCAGTTCACCGCAAAGGGCGGAGGGCCGGGAGACCCAGTACTTC.

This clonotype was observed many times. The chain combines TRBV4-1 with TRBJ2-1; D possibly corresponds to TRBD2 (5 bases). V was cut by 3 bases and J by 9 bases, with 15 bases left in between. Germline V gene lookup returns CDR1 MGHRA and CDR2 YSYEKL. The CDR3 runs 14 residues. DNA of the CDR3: TGCGCCAGCAGCCACCTGGACTCTAGGGTTGAGCAGTTCTTC. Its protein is CASSHLDSRVEQFF.

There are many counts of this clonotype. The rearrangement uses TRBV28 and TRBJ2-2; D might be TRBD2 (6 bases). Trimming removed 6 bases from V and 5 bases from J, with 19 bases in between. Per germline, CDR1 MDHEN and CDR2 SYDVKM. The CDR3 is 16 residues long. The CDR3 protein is CASRTGGDAGTGELFF. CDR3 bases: TGTGCCAGCAGGACTGGAGGGGATGCTGGGACCGGGGAGCTGTTTTTT.

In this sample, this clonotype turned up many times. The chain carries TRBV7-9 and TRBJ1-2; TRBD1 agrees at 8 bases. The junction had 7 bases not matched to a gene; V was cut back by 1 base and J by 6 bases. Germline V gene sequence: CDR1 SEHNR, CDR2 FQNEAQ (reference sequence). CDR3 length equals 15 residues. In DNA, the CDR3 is TGTGCCAGCAGCTTAGTGGACAGGGCGGATGATGGCTACACCTTC. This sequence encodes CASSLVDRADDGYTF.

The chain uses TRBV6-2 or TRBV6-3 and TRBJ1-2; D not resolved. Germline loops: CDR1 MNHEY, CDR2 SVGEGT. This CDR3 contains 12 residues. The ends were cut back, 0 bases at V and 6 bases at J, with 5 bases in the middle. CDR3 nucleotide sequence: TGTGCCAGCAGTTACTCGATTAATGGCTACACCTTC. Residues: CASSYSINGYTF.